The present TCR beta chain was sequenced within a study of beta chain features in type 1 diabetes. This clone was counted between two and nine times. Its antigen is unknown. Germline V CDR1 and CDR2: SGHRS, YFSETQ. The V gene lost 5 bases and the J gene lost 2 bases, with 13 bases spanning the gap. The CDR3 consists of 14 residues. Broader study findings: A moderate, significant TCRB CDR3 shortening appeared in type 1 diabetes across four CD4+ subsets.

Every isolated RNA sample was fully reverse transcribed, so sequencing captured expressed TCRB transcripts. Profiling relied on immunoSEQ multiplex PCR, and the TCRdb table lists in-frame clones only, not all of them. The sample holds hundreds of thousands of clones, around 7.6% seen once. The receptor's source is a woman between 18 and 30 years old in good health. The sequenced sample consisted of central memory CD4+ T cells from blood. The chain recombines TRBV5-1 with TRBJ1-1; D unclear. The CDR3 loop reads CASRDERTNTEAFF. For the CDR3, the DNA is TGCGCCAGCAGGGATGAACGTACAAACACTGAAGCTTTCTTT.